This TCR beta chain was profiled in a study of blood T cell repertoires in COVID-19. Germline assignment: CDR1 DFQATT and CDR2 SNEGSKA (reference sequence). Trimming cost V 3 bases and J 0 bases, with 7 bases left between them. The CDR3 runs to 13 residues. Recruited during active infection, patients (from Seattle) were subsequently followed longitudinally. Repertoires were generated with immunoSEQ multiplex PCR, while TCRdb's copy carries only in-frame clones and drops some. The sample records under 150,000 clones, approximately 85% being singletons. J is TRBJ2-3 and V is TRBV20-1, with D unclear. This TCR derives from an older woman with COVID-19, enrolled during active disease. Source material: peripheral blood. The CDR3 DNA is TGCAGTGCTAGTATACATAGCACAGATACGCAGTATTTT. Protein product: CSASIHSTDTQYF.